These T cell receptor beta chains were read from a single sample in a study of cytomegalovirus exposure and HLA in healthy donors. Here immunoSEQ multiplex PCR was the method, and the copy in TCRdb shows in-frame clones only, minus some. Of approximately 190,000 clones in the sample, roughly four fifths were seen once. The sequencing sample was made of PBMCs. These receptors all come from a woman between 18 and 29 years old in good health and CMV-seronegative. Each CDR3 is given with its conserved first and last residue. Each record gives: V gene, J gene, D gene, clone size, CDR3 protein, CDR3 DNA. The D gene is left open where the match is weak. Clone size appears in some rows only: once, few, many, or a class for an expanded clone.

v_call: TRBV9; j_call: TRBJ2-7; d_call: TRBD2; clone_size: NA; cdr3_aa: CASSVGPSGSYEQYF; cdr3_nt: TGTGCCAGCAGCGTAGGTCCTAGCGGATCCTACGAGCAGTACTTC
v_call: TRBV12-5; j_call: TRBJ1-2; d_call: NA; clone_size: NA; cdr3_aa: CASGLTDYGYTF; cdr3_nt: TGTGCTAGTGGTTTGACAGACTATGGCTACACCTTC
v_call: TRBV10-3; j_call: TRBJ2-3; d_call: TRBD2; clone_size: NA; cdr3_aa: CATRTSGPSDTQYF; cdr3_nt: TGTGCCACCAGGACTAGCGGCCCCTCAGATACGCAGTATTTT
v_call: TRBV19; j_call: TRBJ2-2; d_call: TRBD1; clone_size: NA; cdr3_aa: CASSYKFLWSGGSGELFF; cdr3_nt: TGTGCCAGTAGTTATAAATTCTTATGGTCAGGGGGATCCGGGGAGCTGTTTTTT
v_call: TRBV2; j_call: TRBJ2-7; d_call: NA; clone_size: NA; cdr3_aa: CASSPLFAYEQYF; cdr3_nt: TGTGCCAGCAGTCCCTTGTTTGCCTACGAGCAGTACTTC
v_call: TRBV7-8; j_call: TRBJ1-2; d_call: NA; clone_size: NA; cdr3_aa: CASSLNWGQSYGYTF; cdr3_nt: TGTGCCAGCAGCTTAAATTGGGGGCAGAGCTATGGCTACACCTTC
v_call: TRBV5-6; j_call: TRBJ2-1; d_call: TRBD1; clone_size: NA; cdr3_aa: CASSLGQGTNEQFF; cdr3_nt: TGTGCCAGCAGCTTGGGACAGGGTACTAATGAGCAGTTCTTC
v_call: TRBV5-1; j_call: TRBJ2-3; d_call: NA; clone_size: few; cdr3_aa: CASGGGAASATQYF; cdr3_nt: TGCGCCAGCGGAGGGGGGGCGGCGTCGGCTACGCAGTATTTT
v_call: TRBV10-1; j_call: TRBJ2-3; d_call: TRBD2; clone_size: NA; cdr3_aa: CASSAGLAGRLSTDTQYF; cdr3_nt: TGCGCCAGCAGTGCGGGACTAGCGGGACGTCTGAGCACAGATACGCAGTATTTT
v_call: TRBV25-1; j_call: TRBJ1-4; d_call: NA; clone_size: NA; cdr3_aa: CASSEGPSEKLFF; cdr3_nt: TGTGCCAGCAGTGAAGGGCCCAGTGAAAAACTGTTTTTT
v_call: TRBV2; j_call: TRBJ2-7; d_call: NA; clone_size: NA; cdr3_aa: CASSEARGFLSYEQYF; cdr3_nt: TGTGCCAGCAGTGAAGCGCGGGGATTTCTCAGCTACGAGCAGTACTTC
v_call: TRBV5-1; j_call: TRBJ1-3; d_call: NA; clone_size: NA; cdr3_aa: CASSLDGSSGNTIYF; cdr3_nt: TGCGCCAGCAGCTTGGATGGCAGCTCTGGAAACACCATATATTTT
v_call: TRBV13; j_call: TRBJ2-7; d_call: TRBD2; clone_size: NA; cdr3_aa: CASSFRTSGTREQYF; cdr3_nt: TGTGCCAGCAGCTTCAGGACTAGCGGGACTAGGGAGCAGTACTTC
v_call: TRBV6-6; j_call: TRBJ2-2; d_call: NA; clone_size: few; cdr3_aa: CASTITGSTGELFF; cdr3_nt: TGTGCCAGCACCATAACAGGGTCCACCGGGGAGCTGTTTTTT
v_call: TRBV6-4; j_call: TRBJ2-1; d_call: NA; clone_size: once; cdr3_aa: CASSDSGGALGEQFF; cdr3_nt: TGTGCCAGCAGTGACTCGGGCGGGGCCCTCGGTGAGCAGTTCTTC
v_call: TRBV5-1; j_call: TRBJ1-4; d_call: TRBD1; clone_size: NA; cdr3_aa: CASSFGQGAGEKLFF; cdr3_nt: TGCGCCAGCAGCTTCGGACAGGGGGCAGGAGAAAAACTGTTTTTT
v_call: TRBV29-1; j_call: TRBJ1-1; d_call: TRBD1; clone_size: few; cdr3_aa: CSVGPNRGDTEAFF; cdr3_nt: TGCAGCGTTGGTCCAAACAGGGGTGACACTGAAGCTTTCTTT
v_call: TRBV16; j_call: TRBJ1-2; d_call: TRBD1; clone_size: NA; cdr3_aa: CASRRGQLPANYGYTF; cdr3_nt: TGTGCCAGCAGAAGGGGGCAGCTTCCCGCTAACTATGGCTACACCTTC
v_call: TRBV11-2; j_call: TRBJ1-4; d_call: NA; clone_size: NA; cdr3_aa: CASSLDRSVGRLFF; cdr3_nt: TGTGCCAGCAGCTTAGATCGAAGTGTGGGGAGACTGTTTTTT
v_call: TRBV5-1; j_call: TRBJ2-3; d_call: TRBD2; clone_size: NA; cdr3_aa: CASSPIAGATDTQYF; cdr3_nt: TGCGCCAGCAGCCCTATAGCGGGAGCCACAGATACGCAGTATTTT
v_call: TRBV7-3; j_call: TRBJ2-1; d_call: NA; clone_size: NA; cdr3_aa: CASSPLSGNEQFF; cdr3_nt: TGTGCCAGCAGCCCCCTCAGTGGCAATGAGCAGTTCTTC
v_call: TRBV21-1; j_call: TRBJ1-1; d_call: NA; clone_size: NA; cdr3_aa: CASRTGNTEAFF; cdr3_nt: TGTGCCAGCAGAACAGGGAACACTGAAGCTTTCTTT
v_call: TRBV11-3; j_call: TRBJ2-7; d_call: TRBD2; clone_size: NA; cdr3_aa: CASSLEAGVDEQYF; cdr3_nt: TGTGCCAGCAGCTTGGAGGCGGGAGTAGACGAGCAGTACTTC
v_call: TRBV2; j_call: TRBJ2-5; d_call: NA; clone_size: NA; cdr3_aa: CASSEPGRQETQYF; cdr3_nt: TGTGCCAGCAGTGAACCAGGCCGACAAGAGACCCAGTACTTC
v_call: TRBV19; j_call: TRBJ2-7; d_call: TRBD1; clone_size: once; cdr3_aa: CASSPPTGSSYEQYF; cdr3_nt: TGTGCCAGTAGTCCACCGACAGGGAGCTCCTACGAGCAGTACTTC
v_call: TRBV7-9; j_call: TRBJ2-1; d_call: NA; clone_size: NA; cdr3_aa: CASVYEVGYNEQFF; cdr3_nt: TGTGCCAGCGTATACGAGGTCGGCTACAATGAGCAGTTCTTC
v_call: TRBV30; j_call: TRBJ2-3; d_call: NA; clone_size: NA; cdr3_aa: CAWTSPAGSTDTQYF; cdr3_nt: TGTGCCTGGACTAGTCCCGCGGGAAGCACAGATACGCAGTATTTT
v_call: TRBV9; j_call: TRBJ1-5; d_call: NA; clone_size: NA; cdr3_aa: CASSVASGNQPQHF; cdr3_nt: TGTGCCAGCAGCGTAGCGTCAGGGAATCAGCCCCAGCATTTT
v_call: TRBV7-9; j_call: TRBJ2-5; d_call: TRBD2; clone_size: few; cdr3_aa: CASSLVAGEEETQYF; cdr3_nt: TGTGCCAGCAGCTTAGTGGCGGGAGAGGAAGAGACCCAGTACTTC
v_call: TRBV10-3; j_call: TRBJ1-1; d_call: TRBD1; clone_size: NA; cdr3_aa: CAISKTSGDRVNTEAFF; cdr3_nt: TGTGCCATCAGTAAGACGTCCGGGGACAGGGTGAACACTGAAGCTTTCTTT
v_call: TRBV7-6; j_call: TRBJ2-1; d_call: TRBD2; clone_size: NA; cdr3_aa: CASSLWTSGGSYNEQFF; cdr3_nt: TGTGCCAGCAGCTTATGGACTAGCGGGGGCTCCTACAATGAGCAGTTCTTC
v_call: TRBV5-1; j_call: TRBJ2-2; d_call: TRBD1; clone_size: NA; cdr3_aa: CASSWRTGNTGELFF; cdr3_nt: TGCGCCAGCAGCTGGCGGACAGGGAACACCGGGGAGCTGTTTTTT
v_call: TRBV7-8; j_call: TRBJ2-2; d_call: NA; clone_size: NA; cdr3_aa: CASSAGNGQLNTGELFF; cdr3_nt: TGTGCCAGCAGCGCGGGGAATGGCCAGTTGAACACCGGGGAGCTGTTTTTT
v_call: TRBV14; j_call: TRBJ2-1; d_call: NA; clone_size: NA; cdr3_aa: CASSQATGVSYNEQFF; cdr3_nt: TGTGCCAGCAGCCAAGCTACGGGAGTCTCCTACAATGAGCAGTTCTTC
v_call: TRBV15; j_call: TRBJ1-3; d_call: NA; clone_size: NA; cdr3_aa: CATSRDFSGNTIYF; cdr3_nt: TGTGCCACCAGCAGAGACTTCTCTGGAAACACCATATATTTT
v_call: TRBV28; j_call: TRBJ1-4; d_call: TRBD1; clone_size: NA; cdr3_aa: CASSRQGHEKLFF; cdr3_nt: TGTGCCAGCAGTCGACAGGGCCATGAAAAACTGTTTTTT
v_call: TRBV7-9; j_call: TRBJ2-3; d_call: NA; clone_size: few; cdr3_aa: CASTPYTDTQYF; cdr3_nt: TGTGCCAGCACCCCTTACACAGATACGCAGTATTTT
v_call: TRBV5-5; j_call: TRBJ2-6; d_call: NA; clone_size: NA; cdr3_aa: CASSPHLVDSGANVLTF; cdr3_nt: TGTGCCAGCAGCCCTCACTTGGTCGACTCTGGGGCCAACGTCCTGACTTTC
v_call: TRBV6-5; j_call: TRBJ1-2; d_call: TRBD1; clone_size: once; cdr3_aa: CASSYSTGAAFGYTF; cdr3_nt: TGTGCCAGCAGTTACTCGACAGGGGCAGCTTTCGGCTACACCTTC
v_call: TRBV5-1; j_call: TRBJ2-3; d_call: TRBD2; clone_size: NA; cdr3_aa: CASSLWGLAGDLLDTDTQYF; cdr3_nt: TGCGCCAGCAGCCTCTGGGGGCTAGCGGGGGACCTCCTTGACACAGATACGCAGTATTTT
v_call: TRBV4-2; j_call: TRBJ2-5; d_call: TRBD2; clone_size: NA; cdr3_aa: CASSQVGGGTSETQYF; cdr3_nt: TGTGCCAGCAGCCAAGTAGGTGGTGGGACTAGTGAGACCCAGTACTTC
v_call: TRBV5-1; j_call: TRBJ2-3; d_call: NA; clone_size: once; cdr3_aa: CASSQADYSTDTQYF; cdr3_nt: TGCGCCAGCAGCCAAGCGGATTATAGCACAGATACGCAGTATTTT
v_call: TRBV9; j_call: TRBJ2-1; d_call: TRBD2; clone_size: NA; cdr3_aa: CASRTGTSGSNEQFF; cdr3_nt: TGTGCCAGCAGGACCGGGACTAGCGGGAGCAATGAGCAGTTCTTC
v_call: TRBV27; j_call: TRBJ2-2; d_call: TRBD1; clone_size: once; cdr3_aa: CASSPVWTGNTGELFF; cdr3_nt: TGTGCCAGCAGTCCCGTTTGGACAGGGAACACCGGGGAGCTGTTTTTT
v_call: TRBV4-1; j_call: TRBJ2-5; d_call: TRBD2; clone_size: NA; cdr3_aa: CASSEKRIMGLAGQETQYF; cdr3_nt: TGCGCCAGCAGCGAAAAAAGAATTATGGGACTAGCGGGACAAGAGACCCAGTACTTC
v_call: TRBV2; j_call: TRBJ1-5; d_call: NA; clone_size: NA; cdr3_aa: CASSEASIEPQHF; cdr3_nt: TGTGCCAGCAGTGAAGCGAGCATCGAGCCCCAGCATTTT
v_call: TRBV4-1; j_call: TRBJ2-7; d_call: NA; clone_size: NA; cdr3_aa: CASSQGLVTYEQYF; cdr3_nt: TGCGCCAGCAGCCAAGGACTAGTCACCTACGAGCAGTACTTC
v_call: TRBV7-8; j_call: TRBJ2-1; d_call: TRBD2; clone_size: NA; cdr3_aa: CASSLGLTNEQFF; cdr3_nt: TGTGCCAGCAGCTTGGGACTAACCAATGAGCAGTTCTTC
v_call: TRBV14; j_call: TRBJ2-7; d_call: TRBD1; clone_size: NA; cdr3_aa: CASSQDWDRPSSYEQYF; cdr3_nt: TGTGCCAGCAGCCAAGACTGGGACAGGCCGAGCTCCTACGAGCAGTACTTC
v_call: TRBV25-1; j_call: TRBJ1-1; d_call: NA; clone_size: NA; cdr3_aa: CASSLGGGNEAFF; cdr3_nt: TGTGCCAGCAGCCTCGGGGGAGGGAATGAAGCTTTCTTT
v_call: TRBV5-4; j_call: TRBJ1-2; d_call: NA; clone_size: NA; cdr3_aa: CASSLEPGISSYGYTF; cdr3_nt: TGTGCCAGCAGCTTGGAGCCCGGGATAAGTAGCTATGGCTACACCTTC
v_call: TRBV2; j_call: TRBJ2-1; d_call: TRBD2; clone_size: NA; cdr3_aa: CASSGLVGEQFF; cdr3_nt: TGTGCCAGCAGCGGACTAGTAGGCGAGCAGTTCTTC